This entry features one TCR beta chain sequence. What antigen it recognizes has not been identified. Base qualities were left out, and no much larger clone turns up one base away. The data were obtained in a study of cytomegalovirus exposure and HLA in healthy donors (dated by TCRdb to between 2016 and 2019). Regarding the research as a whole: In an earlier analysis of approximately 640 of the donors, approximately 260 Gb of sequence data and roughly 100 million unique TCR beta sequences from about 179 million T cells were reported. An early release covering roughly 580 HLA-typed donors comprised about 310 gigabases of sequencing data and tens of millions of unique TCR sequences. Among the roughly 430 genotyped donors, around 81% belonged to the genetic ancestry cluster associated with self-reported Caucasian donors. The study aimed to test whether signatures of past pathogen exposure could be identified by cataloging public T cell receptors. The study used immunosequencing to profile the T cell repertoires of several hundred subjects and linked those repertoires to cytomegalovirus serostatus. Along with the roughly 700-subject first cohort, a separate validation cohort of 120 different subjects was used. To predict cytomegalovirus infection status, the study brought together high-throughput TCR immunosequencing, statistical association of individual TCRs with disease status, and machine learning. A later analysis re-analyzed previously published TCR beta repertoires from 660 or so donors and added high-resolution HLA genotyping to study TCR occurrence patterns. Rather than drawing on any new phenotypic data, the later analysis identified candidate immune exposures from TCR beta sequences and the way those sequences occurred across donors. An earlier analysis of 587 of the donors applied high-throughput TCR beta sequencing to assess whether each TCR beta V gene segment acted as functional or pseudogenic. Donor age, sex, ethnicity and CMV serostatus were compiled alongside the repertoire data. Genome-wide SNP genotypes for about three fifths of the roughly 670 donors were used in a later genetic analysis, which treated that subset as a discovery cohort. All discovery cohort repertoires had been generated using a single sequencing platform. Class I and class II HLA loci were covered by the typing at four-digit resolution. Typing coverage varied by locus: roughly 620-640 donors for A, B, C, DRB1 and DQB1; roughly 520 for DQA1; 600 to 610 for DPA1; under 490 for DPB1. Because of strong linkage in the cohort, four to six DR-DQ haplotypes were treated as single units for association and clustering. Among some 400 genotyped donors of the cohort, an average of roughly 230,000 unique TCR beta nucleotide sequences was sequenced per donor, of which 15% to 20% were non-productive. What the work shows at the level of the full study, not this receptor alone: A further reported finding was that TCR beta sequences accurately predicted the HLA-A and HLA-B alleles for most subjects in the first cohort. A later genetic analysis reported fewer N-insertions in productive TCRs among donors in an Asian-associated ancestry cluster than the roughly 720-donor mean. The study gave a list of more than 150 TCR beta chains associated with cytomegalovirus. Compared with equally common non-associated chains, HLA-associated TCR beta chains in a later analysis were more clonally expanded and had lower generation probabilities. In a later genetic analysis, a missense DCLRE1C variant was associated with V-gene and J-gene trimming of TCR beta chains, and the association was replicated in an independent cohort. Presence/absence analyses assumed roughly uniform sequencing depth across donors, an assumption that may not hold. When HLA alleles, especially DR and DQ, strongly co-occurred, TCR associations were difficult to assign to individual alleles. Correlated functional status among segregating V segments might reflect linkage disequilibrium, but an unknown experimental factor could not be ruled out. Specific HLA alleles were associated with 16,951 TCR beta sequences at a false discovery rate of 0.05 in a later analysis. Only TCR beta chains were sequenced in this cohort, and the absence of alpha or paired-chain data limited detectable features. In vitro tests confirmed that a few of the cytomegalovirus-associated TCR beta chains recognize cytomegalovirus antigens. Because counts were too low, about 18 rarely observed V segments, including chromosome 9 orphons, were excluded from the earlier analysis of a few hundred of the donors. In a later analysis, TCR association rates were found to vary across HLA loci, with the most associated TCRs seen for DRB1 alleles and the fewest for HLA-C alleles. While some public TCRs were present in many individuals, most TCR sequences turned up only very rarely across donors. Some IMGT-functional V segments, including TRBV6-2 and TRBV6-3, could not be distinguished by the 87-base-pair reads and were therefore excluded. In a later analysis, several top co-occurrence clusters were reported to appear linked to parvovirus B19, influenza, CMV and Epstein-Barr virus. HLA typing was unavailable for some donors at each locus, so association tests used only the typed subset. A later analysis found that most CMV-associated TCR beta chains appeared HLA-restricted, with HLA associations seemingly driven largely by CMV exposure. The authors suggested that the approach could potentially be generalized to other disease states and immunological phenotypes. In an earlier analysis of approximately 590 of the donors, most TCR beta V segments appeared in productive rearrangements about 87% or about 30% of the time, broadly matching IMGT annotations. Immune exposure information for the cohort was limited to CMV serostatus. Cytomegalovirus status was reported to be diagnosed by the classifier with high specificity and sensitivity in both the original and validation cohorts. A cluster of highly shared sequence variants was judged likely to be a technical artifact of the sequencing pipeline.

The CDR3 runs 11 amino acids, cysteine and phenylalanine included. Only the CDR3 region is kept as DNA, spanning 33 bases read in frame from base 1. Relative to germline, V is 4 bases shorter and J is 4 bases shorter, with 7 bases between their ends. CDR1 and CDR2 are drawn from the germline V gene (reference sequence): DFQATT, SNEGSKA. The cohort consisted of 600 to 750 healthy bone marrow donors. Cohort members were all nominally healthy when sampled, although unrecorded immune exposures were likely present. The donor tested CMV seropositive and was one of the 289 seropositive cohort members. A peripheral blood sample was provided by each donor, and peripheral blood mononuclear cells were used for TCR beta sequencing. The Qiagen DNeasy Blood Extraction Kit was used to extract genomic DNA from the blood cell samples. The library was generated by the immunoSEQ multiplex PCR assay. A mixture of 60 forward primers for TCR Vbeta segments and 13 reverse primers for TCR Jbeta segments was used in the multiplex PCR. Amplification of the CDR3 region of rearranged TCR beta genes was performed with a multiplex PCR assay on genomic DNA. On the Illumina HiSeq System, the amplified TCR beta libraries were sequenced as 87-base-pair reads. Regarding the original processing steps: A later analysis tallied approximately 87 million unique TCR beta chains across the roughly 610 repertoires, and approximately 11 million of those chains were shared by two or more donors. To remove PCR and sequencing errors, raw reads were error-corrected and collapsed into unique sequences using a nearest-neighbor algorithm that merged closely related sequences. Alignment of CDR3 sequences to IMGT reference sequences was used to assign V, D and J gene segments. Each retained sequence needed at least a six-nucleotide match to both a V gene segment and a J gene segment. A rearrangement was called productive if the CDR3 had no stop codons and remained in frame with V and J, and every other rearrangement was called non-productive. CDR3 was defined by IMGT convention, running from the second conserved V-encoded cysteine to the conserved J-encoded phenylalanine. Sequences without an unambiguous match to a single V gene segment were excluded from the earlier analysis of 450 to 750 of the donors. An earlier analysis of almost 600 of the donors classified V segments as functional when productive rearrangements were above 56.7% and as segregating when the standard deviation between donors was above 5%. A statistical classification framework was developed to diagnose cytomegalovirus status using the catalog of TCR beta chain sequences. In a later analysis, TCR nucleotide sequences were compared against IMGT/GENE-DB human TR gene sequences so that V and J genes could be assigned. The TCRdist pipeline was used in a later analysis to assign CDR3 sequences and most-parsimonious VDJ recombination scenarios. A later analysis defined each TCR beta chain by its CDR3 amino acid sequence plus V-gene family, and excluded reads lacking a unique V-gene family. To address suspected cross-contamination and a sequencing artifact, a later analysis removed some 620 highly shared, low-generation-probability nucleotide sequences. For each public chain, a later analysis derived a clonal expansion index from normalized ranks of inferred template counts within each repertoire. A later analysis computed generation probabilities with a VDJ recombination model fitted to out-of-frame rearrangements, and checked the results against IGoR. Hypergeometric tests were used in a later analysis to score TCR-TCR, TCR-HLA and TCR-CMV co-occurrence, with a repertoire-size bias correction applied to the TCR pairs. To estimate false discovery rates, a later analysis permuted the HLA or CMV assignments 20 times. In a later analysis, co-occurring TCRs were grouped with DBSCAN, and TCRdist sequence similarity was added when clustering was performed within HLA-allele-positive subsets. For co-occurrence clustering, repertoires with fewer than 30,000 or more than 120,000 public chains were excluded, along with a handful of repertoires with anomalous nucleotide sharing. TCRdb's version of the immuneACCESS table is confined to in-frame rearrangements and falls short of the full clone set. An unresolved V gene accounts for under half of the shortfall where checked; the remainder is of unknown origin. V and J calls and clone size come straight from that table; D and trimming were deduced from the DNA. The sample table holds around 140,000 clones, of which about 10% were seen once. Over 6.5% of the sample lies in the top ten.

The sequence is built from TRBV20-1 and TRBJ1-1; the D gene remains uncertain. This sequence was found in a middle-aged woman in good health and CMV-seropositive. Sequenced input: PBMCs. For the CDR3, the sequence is CSATRGTEAFF. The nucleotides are TGCAGTGCTACCCGGGGCACTGAAGCTTTCTTT.